This T cell receptor beta chain was captured in a study of cytomegalovirus exposure and HLA in healthy donors. Trimming removed 0 bases from V and 7 bases from J, with 13 bases in between. Germline values: CDR1 SGHVS, CDR2 FNYEAQ. The length of the CDR3 is 15 residues. 60 Vbeta and 13 Jbeta primers were used in PCR. Generated by immunoSEQ multiplex PCR, the TCRdb table keeps only in-frame clones and is missing some. The table records about 160,000 clones, roughly 81% of them present only once. Notes on the study in general: It was likely that a cluster of highly shared sequence variants was a sequencing artifact.

For this clone: The antigen remains undetermined.

The sample consisted of PBMCs. This TCR derives from a man between 18 and 29 years old in good health and CMV-seropositive. V is TRBV7-6 and J is TRBJ1-5, with a possible D match to TRBD1 (5 bases). CDR3 in DNA: TGTGCCAGCAGCTTAGCCGACGGGGGTGGACAGCCCCAGCATTTT. Amino acid sequence: CASSLADGGGQPQHF.